The 10 T cell receptor beta chains given below trace back to one sample, sequenced in a study of T cells in Graves' hyperthyroidism and ophthalmopathy (dated by TCRdb to about 2019). Libraries were made using multiplex PCR. Sequenced on an Illumina HiSeq 2000. The TCR beta CDR3 regions were amplified from the RNA transcripts. The first round of RT-PCR for the TCR CDR3 was performed with the HTBI primer set and the Qiagen OneStep RT-PCR kit. TCRdb's own reprocessing of the public reads used fastp at Q25 and MiXCR and kept productive beta chains. One record per CDR3 amino acid sequence lists the most common genes and DNA. Here the sample has 500,000 to 800,000 distinct CDR3 sequences; about 14% occur a single time. The ten largest clones add up to roughly an eighth of the sample. The sequenced material came from blood. The receptors were sampled from a woman between 50 and 59 years old with Graves' ophthalmopathy.

This clonotype was seen ten or more times. The V and J genes are TRBV30 and TRBJ1-1; D is undetermined. CDR1 is GTSNPN, CDR2 SVGIG, per germline (reference sequence). This CDR3 is built from 12 residues. V was pared by 2 bases and J by 3 bases, with 7 bases between. CDR3 in DNA: TGTGCCTGGAGTCGGGGATACACTGAAGCTTTCTTT. Translated: CAWSRGYTEAFF.

This clonotype was found many times. This sequence joins TRBV5-8 and TRBJ2-7; 10 bases map to TRBD1. Germline V gene sequence: CDR1 SGHTS, CDR2 YDEGEE. V was pared by 3 bases and J by 1 base, with 4 bases of the junction left unmatched. This CDR3 region has 15 residues. The CDR3 region has the DNA TGTGCCAGCAGCTCGGACAGGGGGATATCCTACGAGCAGTACTTC. It encodes CASSSDRGISYEQYF.

In this sample, this clonotype turned up many times. This chain's CDR3 is CASSRLENTEAFF. CDR3 DNA sequence: TGTGCCAGCTCCCGCTTGGAAAACACTGAAGCTTTCTTT. The V gene is TRBV18, the J gene TRBJ1-1, with D uncertain. The CDR3 covers 13 residues. The V and J ends lost 6 bases and 2 bases respectively, with 10 bases between them. CDR1 is KGHSH, CDR2 LQKENI, per germline.

This clonotype came up many times. The V gene is TRBV24-1, the J gene TRBJ2-3; perhaps TRBD2 as D (6 bases). The germline V gene has CDR1 KGHDR and CDR2 SFDVKD. The CDR3 consists of 16 residues. With 4 bases removed from V and 0 bases from J, the gap between germline ends came to 13 bases. CDR3 DNA sequence: TGTGCCACCAGTGACATTAGCGGTACTAGCACAGATACGCAGTATTTT. Protein product: CATSDISGTSTDTQYF.

This clonotype was seen repeatedly, ten times or more. The chain couples TRBV5-1 to TRBJ2-3; TRBD2 aligns across 7 bases. From germline, CDR1 is SGHRS and CDR2 YFSETQ. J lost 4 bases, V lost 1 base, and 6 bases had no gene match. The CDR3 sequence is 15 residues long. CDR3 region: CASSLSSSGADTQYF. In nucleotides, the CDR3 is TGCGCCAGCAGCTTGTCATCTAGCGGCGCAGATACGCAGTATTTT.

This clonotype was counted between two and nine times. The chain has TRBV14 and TRBJ2-1; D call uncertain. Germline assignment: CDR1 SGHDN and CDR2 FVKESK. The CDR3 has 16 residues. V was shortened by 2 bases and J by 0 bases, with 11 bases between the two germline ends. In DNA form, the CDR3 reads TGTGCCAGCAGCCAACAACTAAAGCCCTCCTACAATGAGCAGTTCTTC. It translates to CASSQQLKPSYNEQFF.

In this sample, this clonotype turned up many times. J is TRBJ2-7 and V is TRBV6-2 or TRBV6-3, with TRBD1 matching 8 bases. The V and J ends lost 5 bases and 2 bases, in that order; junction bases with no gene match: 8. The CDR3 totals 15 residues. Germline V gene lookup returns CDR1 MNHEY and CDR2 SVGEGT. CDR3 bases: TGTGCCAGCAGTCACCTCCGGGACAGGACCTACGAGCAGTACTTC. Translated, it gives CASSHLRDRTYEQYF.

DNA of the CDR3: TGTGCCAGCAGTTTAGCTGTAGCGGGAGAAACCGGGGAGCTGTTTTTT. This encodes CASSLAVAGETGELFF. The chain carries TRBV12-3 or TRBV12-4 and TRBJ2-2; 9 nucleotides match TRBD2. Unmatched junction bases numbered 4, after V lost 0 bases and J lost 5 bases. The CDR3 length is 16 residues.

This chain joins TRBV28 and TRBJ1-2; D call uncertain. This CDR3 comprises 14 residues. CDR1 and CDR2 from the germline V gene are MDHEN and SYDVKM. Trimming shortened V by 2 bases and J by 4 bases, and 11 bases separated the two germline ends. CDR3 residues: CASSLTVSVYGYTF. The CDR3 bases are TGTGCCAGCAGTTTAACGGTCAGCGTCTATGGCTACACCTTC.

The gene calls are TRBV6-1 and TRBJ1-6, with D uncertain. V was clipped by 7 bases and J by 5 bases, with 21 bases between them. CDR1 is MNHNS, CDR2 SASEGT, per germline. The CDR3 runs to 17 residues. As DNA, the CDR3 is TGTGCCAGCACCGAGGGATCAACAGAGACACATAATTCACCCCTCCACTTT. Amino acid sequence: CASTEGSTETHNSPLHF.